The 2 T cell receptor beta chains reported below all come from one sample, sequenced in a study of shared clonotypes between healthy human individuals. CD8 cells regarded as naive lacked CD45RO, were positively chosen for CCR7, and omitted terminally differentiated effector memory CD45RA+ cells. Some clones are missing from TCRdb's copy, which holds only in-frame ones; the method was immunoSEQ multiplex PCR. The sample has some 2,000,000 clones, approximately 94% seen once. Sequencing used naive CD8+ T cells sorted from blood. The receptors come from a man aged 18 to 29 in good health.

The chain uses TRBV4-1 and TRBJ2-7; no clear D. CDR1 and CDR2 from the germline V gene are MGHRA and YSYEKL. This CDR3 contains 15 residues. The ends were cut back, 1 base at V and 0 bases at J, with 10 bases in the middle. CDR3 in DNA: TGCGCCAGCAGCCAAGTACCTGCGAGCTCCTACGAGCAGTACTTC. This encodes CASSQVPASSYEQYF.

This clone appeared a few times. The chain has TRBV2 and TRBJ2-3; 7 bases align to TRBD1. The CDR3 contains 15 residues. The V gene end was trimmed by 5 bases and the J gene end by 0 bases; junction bases not matched to a gene: 5. Germline lookup yields CDR1 SNHLY and CDR2 FYNNEI. The CDR3 loop reads CASSPQGESTDTQYF. CDR3 bases: TGTGCCAGCAGTCCTCAGGGGGAGAGCACAGATACGCAGTATTTT.